The next 14 T cell receptor beta chains were all read from a single sample in a study of read filtering for tumor transcriptome and immune sequencing. This library used roughly 400 ng RNA and molecular barcoded adaptors spanning alpha/delta and beta/gamma chains. In TCRdb, the reads were re-called with MiXCR into one record per CDR3 protein. This sample has about 60,000 distinct CDR3 sequences, with about 14% found just once. Sample: a population of CD138-negative cells sorted from bone marrow. The source of these receptors is a donor at least 40 years old with multiple myeloma.

Ten or more counts support this clonotype. This rearrangement joins TRBV6-2 or TRBV6-3 to TRBJ1-5; a weak D match, TRBD1 (5 bases). There are 14 residues in the CDR3. V was trimmed by 9 bases and J by 0 bases, leaving 12 bases between them. Germline loops: CDR1 MNHEY, CDR2 SVGEGT. Here the CDR3 DNA reads TGTGCCAGTCTAAACAGGAATAGCAATCAGCCCCAGCATTTT. Protein product: CASLNRNSNQPQHF.

This clonotype was detected only a few times. The V gene is TRBV3-1, the J gene TRBJ2-4; D call uncertain. This CDR3 is built from 14 residues. Germline V gives CDR1 LGHDT, CDR2 YNNKEL (reference sequence). The germline V and J ends were trimmed by 4 bases and 0 bases, with 7 bases remaining between them. This CDR3 reads CASSLSLAKNIQYF. The CDR3 DNA is TGTGCCAGCAGCCTCAGTTTAGCCAAAAACATTCAGTACTTC. Full variable domain (outside the CDR3, taken from reference TRBV3-1 and TRBJ2-4): DTAVSQTPKYLVTQMGNDKSIKCEQNLGHDTMYWYKQDSKKFLKIMFSYNNKELIINETVPNRFSPKSPDKAHLNLHINSLELGDSAVYFCASSLSLAKNIQYFGAGTRLSVL.

The table lists this clonotype with many counts. The rearrangement links TRBV2 to TRBJ2-7; no reliable D call. Germline V gene lookup returns CDR1 SNHLY and CDR2 FYNNEI. CDR3 length: 12 residues. V lost 6 bases to trimming and J lost 0 bases, with 6 bases between them. The CDR3 spells CASRFSSYEQYF. The CDR3 DNA follows: TGTGCCAGCAGGTTTAGCTCCTACGAGCAGTACTTC.

The CDR3 spells CSVEDRASTGAAEAFF. CDR3 coding DNA: TGCAGCGTTGAAGATCGAGCATCAACAGGGGCCGCTGAAGCTTTCTTT. V usage is TRBV29-1 and J usage is TRBJ1-1; 7 positions agree with TRBD1. There are 16 residues in the CDR3. The V segment lost 0 bases and the J segment 6 bases; nucleotides outside the gene matches: 13. CDR1 and CDR2 from the germline V gene are SQVTM and ANQGSEA.

This clonotype was seen repeatedly, ten times or more. The V gene is TRBV2, the J gene TRBJ2-1, with D unresolved. Germline-derived CDR1 and CDR2 are SNHLY and FYNNEI. This CDR3 contains 10 residues. The V end was cut by 7 bases, the J end by 12 bases, with 10 bases between. The CDR3 here is CASIGLGQFF. The CDR3 DNA reads as TGTGCCAGCATTGGGCTAGGGCAGTTCTTC.

This clonotype was detected ten times or more. The gene calls are TRBV27 and TRBJ2-2, with 11 bases matching TRBD2. There are 16 residues in the CDR3. Trimming took 5 bases from V and 3 from J; bases not matched to a gene: 5. Per germline, CDR1 MNHEY and CDR2 SMNVEV (reference sequence). The chain's CDR3 is CASSGSGRADTGELFF. CDR3 nucleotides: TGTGCCAGCAGTGGTAGCGGGAGGGCGGACACCGGGGAGCTGTTTTTT.

This clonotype was found a few times. A read error may produce the germline difference seen at one junction end. V and J are TRBV29-1 and TRBJ2-1; D not certain. The germline CDR1 and CDR2 sequences are SQVTM and ANQGSEA. The CDR3 has 11 residues. In DNA form, the CDR3 reads TGCAGCGTTGTCCAGCGCAATGGGCAGTTCTTC. This encodes CSVVQRNGQFF.

This clonotype was observed many times. The rearrangement uses TRBV28 and TRBJ2-5; D is possibly TRBD2 (6 bases). V was shortened by 2 bases and J by 5 bases, with 12 bases between the two germline ends. Germline CDR1 is MDHEN and CDR2 is SYDVKM. The CDR3 consists of 14 residues. DNA for the CDR3: TGTGCCAGCAGTTTACGGGGGAGGAGGGAGACCCAGTACTTC. Protein product: CASSLRGRRETQYF.

Ten or more counts support this clonotype. The J gene is TRBJ1-2, the V gene TRBV3-1; D not resolved. V was trimmed by 5 bases and J by 8 bases, leaving 12 bases between them. Germline values: CDR1 LGHDT, CDR2 YNNKEL (reference sequence). The CDR3 totals 12 residues. The CDR3: CASSTGVGGYTF. The CDR3 DNA follows: TGTGCCAGCAGCACGGGCGTTGGAGGCTACACCTTC.

In its sample, this clonotype was seen many times. V and J are TRBV20-1 and TRBJ2-3; no reliable D call. Germline CDR1 DFQATT, CDR2 SNEGSKA (reference sequence). V lost 4 bases and J 1 base, leaving 12 bases between the germline ends. The CDR3 covers 14 residues. CDR3 amino acids: CSANGLLGTDTQYF. CDR3 nucleotide sequence: TGCAGTGCTAATGGGCTCCTAGGCACAGATACGCAGTATTTT.

This clonotype occurred a few times. The J gene is TRBJ1-5, the V gene TRBV20-1, with 10 bases that match TRBD1. The germline CDR1 and CDR2 sequences are DFQATT and SNEGSKA (reference sequence). V shed 5 bases and J 4 bases; nucleotides not matched to a gene: 11. There are 16 residues in the CDR3. The CDR3 is CSARTGGSGPNQPQHF. Here the CDR3 DNA reads TGCAGTGCTCGGACAGGGGGTTCCGGACCGAATCAGCCCCAGCATTTT.

A word on this clonotype: Given a far larger clone just one base away, this is likely a sequencing read error. This chain links TRBV11-3 with TRBJ2-1; 9 bases agree with TRBD2. Germline CDR1 and CDR2: SGHNT and YENEEA. The CDR3 extends over 14 amino acids. The CDR3 DNA is TGTGCCAGCGTCCCTAGCGGGAACAGGGATGAGCAGCTCTTC. It yields the protein CASVPSGNRDEQLF.

This clonotype was observed a handful of times. Since a much larger clone is just one base distant, this may be a read error. The gene calls are TRBV4-3 and TRBJ1-6; D gene uncertain. The CDR3 extends over 13 amino acids. Germline V gene lookup returns CDR1 LGHNA and CDR2 YSLEER. CDR3 region: CASSQDHTAPPHF. The CDR3 DNA reads TGCGCCAGCAGCCAAGATCATACGGCACCCCCCCACTTT.

This clonotype appeared many times. The genes are TRBV5-1 and TRBJ2-2; 9 bases fit TRBD1. J lost 2 bases, V lost 4 bases, and 3 bases had no gene match. The CDR3 extends over 15 amino acids. Looked up from germline, CDR1 is SGHRS and CDR2 is YFSETQ. CDR3 DNA: TGCGCCAGCAGCACAGGGGGCGCCAACACCGGGGAGCTGTTTTTT. Protein: CASSTGGANTGELFF.